The T cell receptor (beta chain) under discussion was sequenced for a study of T cell repertoires in cytomegalovirus infection. Overall study findings and caveats: HLA-C-restricted CMV clonotypes gave the most frequent clonotype in two of eight donors.

Regarding this clonotype: What it recognizes is unknown.

TCRdb reprocessed the reads with MiXCR, giving one entry per CDR3 protein. The sample lists some 700,000 distinct CDR3 sequences, less than 40% occurring once. Germline loops: CDR1 KGHSH, CDR2 LQKENI. The CDR3 spans 14 residues. Trimming stripped 2 bases from V and 2 bases from J, with 9 bases between. The receptor was derived from a human donor in good health (CMV status not recorded). Some clones in this sample may be carry-over from other donors' samples. Sequencing was done on a sample of PBMCs. The chain combines TRBV18 with TRBJ1-2, with unresolved D. The CDR3 coding sequence is TGTGCCAGCTCACCATCCTCCGGGAACTATGGCTACACCTTC. Its translation is CASSPSSGNYGYTF.